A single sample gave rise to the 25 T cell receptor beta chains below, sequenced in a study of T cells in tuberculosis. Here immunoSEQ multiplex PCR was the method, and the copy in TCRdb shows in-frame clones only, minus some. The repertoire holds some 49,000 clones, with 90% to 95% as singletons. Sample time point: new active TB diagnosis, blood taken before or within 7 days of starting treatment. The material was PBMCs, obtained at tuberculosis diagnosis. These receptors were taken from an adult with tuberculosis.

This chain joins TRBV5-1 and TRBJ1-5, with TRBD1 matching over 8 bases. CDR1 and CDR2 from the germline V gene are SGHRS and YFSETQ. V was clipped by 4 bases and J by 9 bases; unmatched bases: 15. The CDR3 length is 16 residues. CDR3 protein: CASSPRGRGLTGPQHF. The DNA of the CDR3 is TGCGCCAGCAGCCCCCGGGGCAGGGGGCTGACCGGGCCCCAGCATTTT. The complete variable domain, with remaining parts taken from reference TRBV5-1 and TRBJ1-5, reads KAGVTQTPRYLIKTRGQQVTLSCSPISGHRSVSWYQQTPGQGLQFLFEYFSETQRNKGNFPGRFSGRQFSNSRSEMNVSTLELGDSALYLCASSPRGRGLTGPQHFGDGTRLSIL.

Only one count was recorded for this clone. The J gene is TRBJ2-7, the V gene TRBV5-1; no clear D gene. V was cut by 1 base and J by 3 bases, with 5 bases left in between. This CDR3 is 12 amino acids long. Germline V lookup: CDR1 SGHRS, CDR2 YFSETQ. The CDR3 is CASSLQNYEQYF. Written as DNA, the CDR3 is TGCGCCAGCAGCTTGCAGAACTACGAGCAGTACTTC. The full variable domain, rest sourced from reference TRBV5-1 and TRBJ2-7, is KAGVTQTPRYLIKTRGQQVTLSCSPISGHRSVSWYQQTPGQGLQFLFEYFSETQRNKGNFPGRFSGRQFSNSRSEMNVSTLELGDSALYLCASSLQNYEQYFGPGTRLTVT.

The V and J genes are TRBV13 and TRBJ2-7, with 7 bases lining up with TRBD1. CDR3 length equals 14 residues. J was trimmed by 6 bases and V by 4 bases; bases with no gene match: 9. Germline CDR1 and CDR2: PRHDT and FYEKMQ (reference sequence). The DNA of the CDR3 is TGTGCCAGCAGCTCCACCGACAGGGCGGTCGAGCAGTACTTC. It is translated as CASSSTDRAVEQYF.

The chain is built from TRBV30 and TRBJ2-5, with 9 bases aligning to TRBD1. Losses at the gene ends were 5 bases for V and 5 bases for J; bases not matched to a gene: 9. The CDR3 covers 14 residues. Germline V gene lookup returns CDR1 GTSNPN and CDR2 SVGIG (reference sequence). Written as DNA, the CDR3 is TGTGCCTGGTGGGGACAGGGCGATCGGGAGACCCAGTACTTC. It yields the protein CAWWGQGDRETQYF.

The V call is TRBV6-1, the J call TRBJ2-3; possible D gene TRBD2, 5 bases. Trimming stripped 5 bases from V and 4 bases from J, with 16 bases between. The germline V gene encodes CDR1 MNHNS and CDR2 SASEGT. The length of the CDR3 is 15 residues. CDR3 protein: CASSREGIGADTQYF. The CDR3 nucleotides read TGTGCCAGCAGTCGCGAGGGAATTGGAGCAGATACGCAGTATTTT.

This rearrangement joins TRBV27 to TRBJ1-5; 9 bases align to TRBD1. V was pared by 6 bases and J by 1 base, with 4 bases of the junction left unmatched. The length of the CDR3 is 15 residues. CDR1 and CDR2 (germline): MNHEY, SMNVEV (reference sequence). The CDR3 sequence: CASSPGTGSNQPQHF. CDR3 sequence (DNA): TGTGCCAGCAGCCCTGGGACAGGGAGCAATCAGCCCCAGCATTTT.

CDR3 loop: CASSSTGYQPQHF. The DNA of the CDR3 is TGTGCCAGCAGCTCCACAGGGTACCAGCCCCAGCATTTT. The chain recombines TRBV7-2 with TRBJ1-5; weak D call: TRBD1 (6 bases). V shed 4 bases and J shed 7 bases, with 11 bases lying between them. From germline, CDR1 is SGHTA and CDR2 FQGNSA. The CDR3 runs 13 residues. Together with reference TRBV7-2 and TRBJ1-5, the CDR3 gives the full variable domain: GAGVSQSPSNKVTEKGKDVELRCDPISGHTALYWYRQSLGQGLEFLIYFQGNSAPDKSGLPSDRFSAERTGGSVSTLTIQRTQQEDSAVYLCASSSTGYQPQHFGDGTRLSIL.

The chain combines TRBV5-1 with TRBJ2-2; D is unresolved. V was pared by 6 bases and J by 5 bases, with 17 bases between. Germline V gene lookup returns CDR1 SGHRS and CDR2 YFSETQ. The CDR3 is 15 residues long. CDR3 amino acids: CASTSAGQMTGELFF. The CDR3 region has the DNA TGCGCCAGCACTTCGGCAGGCCAAATGACCGGGGAGCTGTTTTTT.

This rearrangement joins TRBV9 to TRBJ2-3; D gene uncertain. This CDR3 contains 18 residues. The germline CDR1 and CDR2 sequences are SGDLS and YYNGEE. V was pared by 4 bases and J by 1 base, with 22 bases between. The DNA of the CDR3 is TGTGCCAGCAGCTCCGCACCGACTCCCCCTGGCCGCACAGATACGCAGTATTTT. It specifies CASSSAPTPPGRTDTQYF.

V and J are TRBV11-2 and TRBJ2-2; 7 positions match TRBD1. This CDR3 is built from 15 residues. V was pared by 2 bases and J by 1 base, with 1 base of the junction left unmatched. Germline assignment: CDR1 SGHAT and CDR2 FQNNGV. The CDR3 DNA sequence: TGTGCCAGCAGCTTAAGGGGGCTGAACACCGGGGAGCTGTTTTTT. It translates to CASSLRGLNTGELFF.

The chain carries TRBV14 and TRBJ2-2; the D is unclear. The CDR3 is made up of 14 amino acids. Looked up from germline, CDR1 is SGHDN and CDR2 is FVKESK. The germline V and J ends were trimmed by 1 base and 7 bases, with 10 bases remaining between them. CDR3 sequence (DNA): TGTGCCAGCAGCCAAGCAGCGATTAACGGGGAGCTGTTTTTT. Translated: CASSQAAINGELFF.

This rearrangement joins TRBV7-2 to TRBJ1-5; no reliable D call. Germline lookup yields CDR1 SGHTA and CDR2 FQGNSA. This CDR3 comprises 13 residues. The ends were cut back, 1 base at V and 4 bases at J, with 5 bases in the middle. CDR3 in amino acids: CASSLVANQPQHF. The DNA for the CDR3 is TGTGCCAGCAGCTTAGTAGCGAATCAGCCCCAGCATTTT.

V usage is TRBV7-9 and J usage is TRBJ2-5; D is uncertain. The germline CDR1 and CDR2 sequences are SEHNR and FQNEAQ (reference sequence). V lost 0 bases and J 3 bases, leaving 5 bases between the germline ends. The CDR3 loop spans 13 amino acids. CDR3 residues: CASSLAAKETQYF. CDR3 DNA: TGTGCCAGCAGCTTAGCCGCGAAAGAGACCCAGTACTTC.

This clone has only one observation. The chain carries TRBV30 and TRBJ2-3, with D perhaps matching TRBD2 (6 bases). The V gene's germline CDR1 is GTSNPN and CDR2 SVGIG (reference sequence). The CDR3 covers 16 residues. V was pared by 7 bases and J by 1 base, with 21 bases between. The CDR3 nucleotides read TGTGCCTCCCAAAGGGATGGGGGGACCGGCACAGATACGCAGTATTTT. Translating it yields CASQRDGGTGTDTQYF.

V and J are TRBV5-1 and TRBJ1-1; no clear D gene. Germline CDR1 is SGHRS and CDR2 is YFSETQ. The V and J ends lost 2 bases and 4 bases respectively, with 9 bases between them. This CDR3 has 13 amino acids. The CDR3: CASSFAGPTEAFF. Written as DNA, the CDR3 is TGCGCCAGCAGCTTTGCTGGCCCCACTGAAGCTTTCTTT.

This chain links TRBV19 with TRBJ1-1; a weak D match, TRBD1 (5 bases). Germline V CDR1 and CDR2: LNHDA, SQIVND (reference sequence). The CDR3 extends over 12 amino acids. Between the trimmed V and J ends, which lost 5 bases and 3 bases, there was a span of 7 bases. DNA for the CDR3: TGTGCCAGTAGTCAGGGCTACACTGAAGCTTTCTTT. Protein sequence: CASSQGYTEAFF.

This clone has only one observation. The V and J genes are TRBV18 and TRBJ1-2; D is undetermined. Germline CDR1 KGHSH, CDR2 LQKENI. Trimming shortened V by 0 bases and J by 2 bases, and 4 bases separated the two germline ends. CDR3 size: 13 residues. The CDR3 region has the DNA TGTGCCAGCTCACCACCGTCGAACTATGGCTACACCTTC. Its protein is CASSPPSNYGYTF.

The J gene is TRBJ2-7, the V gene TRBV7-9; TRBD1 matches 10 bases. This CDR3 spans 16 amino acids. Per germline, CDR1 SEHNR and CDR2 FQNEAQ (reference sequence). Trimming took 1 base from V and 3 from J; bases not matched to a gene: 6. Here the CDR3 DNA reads TGTGCCAGCAGCTTAGACCCGGACAGGGGGTACTACGAGCAGTACTTC. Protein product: CASSLDPDRGYYEQYF.

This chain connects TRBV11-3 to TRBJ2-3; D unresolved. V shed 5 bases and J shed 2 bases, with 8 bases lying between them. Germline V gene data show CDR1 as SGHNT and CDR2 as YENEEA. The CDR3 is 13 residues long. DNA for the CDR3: TGTGCCAGCAGCCTCGCGGTCACAGATACGCAGTATTTT. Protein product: CASSLAVTDTQYF.

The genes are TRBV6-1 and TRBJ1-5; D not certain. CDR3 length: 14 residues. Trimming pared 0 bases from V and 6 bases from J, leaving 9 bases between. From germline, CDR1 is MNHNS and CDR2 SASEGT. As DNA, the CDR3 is TGTGCCAGCAGTGAAGCAGGAGGAGGTCAGCCCCAGCATTTT. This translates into CASSEAGGGQPQHF.

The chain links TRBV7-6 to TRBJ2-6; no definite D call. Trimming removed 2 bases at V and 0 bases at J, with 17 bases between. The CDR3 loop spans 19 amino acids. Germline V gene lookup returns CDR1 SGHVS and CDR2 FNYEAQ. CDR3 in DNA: TGTGCCAGCAGCTTATACCCCTCCCCATCAGGCTCTGGGGCCAACGTCCTGACTTTC. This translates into CASSLYPSPSGSGANVLTF.

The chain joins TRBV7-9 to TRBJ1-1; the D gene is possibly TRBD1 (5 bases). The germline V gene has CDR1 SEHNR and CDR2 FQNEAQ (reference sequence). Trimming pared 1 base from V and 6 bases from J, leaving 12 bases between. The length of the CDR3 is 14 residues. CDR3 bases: TGTGCCAGCAGCTTAGTCAGGGTTGGCGCTGAAGCTTTCTTT. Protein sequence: CASSLVRVGAEAFF.

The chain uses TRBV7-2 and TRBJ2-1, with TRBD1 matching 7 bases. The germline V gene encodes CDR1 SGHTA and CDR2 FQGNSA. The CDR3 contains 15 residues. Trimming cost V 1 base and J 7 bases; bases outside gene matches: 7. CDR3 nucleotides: TGTGCCAGCAGCTTAGACAGGGGACGCCAAAATGAGCAGTTCTTC. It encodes CASSLDRGRQNEQFF.

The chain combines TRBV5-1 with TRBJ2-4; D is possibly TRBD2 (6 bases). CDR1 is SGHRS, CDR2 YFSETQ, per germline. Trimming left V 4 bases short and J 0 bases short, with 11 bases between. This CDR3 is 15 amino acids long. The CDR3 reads CASSASGLAKNIQYF. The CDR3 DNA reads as TGCGCCAGCAGCGCCAGCGGGCTAGCCAAAAACATTCAGTACTTC.

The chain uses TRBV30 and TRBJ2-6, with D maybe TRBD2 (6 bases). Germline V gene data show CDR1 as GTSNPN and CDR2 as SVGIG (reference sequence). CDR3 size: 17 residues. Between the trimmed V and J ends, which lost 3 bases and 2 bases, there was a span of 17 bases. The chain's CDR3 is CAWSYPGSLAGANVLTF. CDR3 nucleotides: TGTGCCTGGAGCTACCCCGGGAGTCTGGCTGGGGCCAACGTCCTGACTTTC. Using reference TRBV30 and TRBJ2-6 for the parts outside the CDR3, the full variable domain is SQTIHQWPATLVQPVGSPLSLECTVEGTSNPNLYWYRQAAGRGLQLLFYSVGIGQISSEVPQNLSASRPQDRQFILSSKKLLLSDSGFYLCAWSYPGSLAGANVLTFGAGSRLTVL.